These 17 T cell receptor beta chains were all obtained from the same sample, sequenced in a study of long-term antiretroviral therapy in people with HIV. The immunoSEQ assay was v3.0, run at survey level. Clones were sequenced by immunoSEQ multiplex PCR, and TCRdb holds only the in-frame ones, with some missing. The table includes fewer than 25,000 clones, around 85% detected once. Here the sequenced sample was unsorted PBMCs, taken 1.2 years after starting antiretroviral therapy. The receptor set was obtained from a man aged 50-59 years with HIV.

This clone was found once. In DNA, the CDR3 is TGCAGCTCCCGAAACCAGGGCCGAGGCACTGAAGCTTTCTTT. Its protein is CSSRNQGRGTEAFF. The chain recombines TRBV29-1 with TRBJ1-1; D may be TRBD1 (5 bases). Germline CDR1 and CDR2: SQVTM and ANQGSEA. This CDR3 has 14 residues. V lost 8 bases and J lost 4, with 20 bases in between.

This chain uses TRBV2 with TRBJ2-7, with TRBD1 matching 10 bases. Germline CDR1 is SNHLY and CDR2 is FYNNEI. Trimming removed 6 bases from V and 6 bases from J; junction bases left unmatched: 8. CDR3 length: 14 amino acids. Here the CDR3 DNA reads TGTGCCAGCAGCGGACAGGGGGGAATGGGCGAGCAGTACTTC. Translating it yields CASSGQGGMGEQYF.

The chain joins TRBV21-1 to TRBJ2-3; TRBD1 is the table's D call and was not checked against the DNA. TRBV21-1 is a pseudogene. The CDR3 consists of 17 residues. In nucleotides, the CDR3 is TGTGCCAGCAGCAAAGGAGTAGACAGGGAGGGCACAGATACGCAGTATTTT. Its protein is CASSKGVDREGTDTQYF.

The chain recombines TRBV5-4 with TRBJ2-2; 7 nucleotides agree with TRBD2. This CDR3 has 14 residues. The junction had 4 bases not matched to a gene; V was cut back by 4 bases and J by 4 bases. Germline CDR1 is SGHNT and CDR2 is YYREEE (reference sequence). The CDR3 DNA follows: TGTGCCAGCAGCCCCGGACTAGTCACCGGGGAGCTGTTTTTT. Amino acids: CASSPGLVTGELFF.

The genes are TRBV6-5 and TRBJ2-1, with TRBD2 as a possible D gene (6 bases). This CDR3 has 16 amino acids. Trimming took off 4 bases at V and 0 bases at J, with 13 bases between the two ends. Germline V CDR1 and CDR2: MNHEY, SVGAGI. The CDR3 here is CASSSGTLRSYNEQFF. The CDR3 bases are TGTGCCAGCAGTTCTGGGACTCTTCGCTCCTACAATGAGCAGTTCTTC.

In nucleotides, the CDR3 is TGTGCCAGCAGCTCCCGGGACAGAGGATTGTACGAGCAGTACTTC. This codes for CASSSRDRGLYEQYF. V usage is TRBV5-8 and J usage is TRBJ2-7; 7 positions agree with TRBD1. The germline gives CDR1 SGHTS, CDR2 YDEGEE. This CDR3 spans 15 amino acids. Trimming removed 3 bases from V and 4 bases from J; junction bases left unmatched: 10.

The chain links TRBV18 to TRBJ2-1, with 9 bases matching TRBD1. Germline V gene data show CDR1 as KGHSH and CDR2 as LQKENI. The length of the CDR3 is 18 residues. Unmatched junction bases numbered 6, after V lost 0 bases and J lost 0 bases. The CDR3, as DNA: TGTGCCAGCTCACCACCGTGGGGACAGGGAAGCTCCTACAATGAGCAGTTCTTC. It yields the protein CASSPPWGQGSSYNEQFF.

CDR3 nucleotides: TGTGCCAGCTCACAGGACCGGGACAGCTTCTATGGCTACACCTTC. Translation gives CASSQDRDSFYGYTF. The genes are TRBV18 and TRBJ1-2; 7 bases agree with TRBD1. The CDR3 sequence is 15 residues long. J lost 4 bases, V lost 4 bases, and 9 bases had no gene match. Germline CDR1 is KGHSH and CDR2 is LQKENI.

The J gene is TRBJ2-3, the V gene TRBV5-8; 10 bases align to TRBD1. The CDR3 has 16 amino acids. CDR1 SGHTS and CDR2 YDEGEE come from the germline V gene. Trimming at V came to 2 bases and at J to 3 bases, leaving 6 bases not matched to a gene. CDR3 sequence: CASSFGTGEGTDTQYF. For the CDR3, the DNA is TGTGCCAGCAGCTTCGGGACAGGGGAGGGAACAGATACGCAGTATTTT.

The rearrangement links TRBV6-5 to TRBJ2-3; tentative D call: TRBD1 (5 bases). The V and J ends lost 7 bases and 1 base respectively, with 12 bases between them. The CDR3 runs 14 residues. From germline, CDR1 is MNHEY and CDR2 SVGAGI. The DNA for the CDR3 is TGTGCCAGCAACCAAAGGGGCCGCACAGATACGCAGTATTTT. Its translation: CASNQRGRTDTQYF.

This chain joins TRBV4-3 and TRBJ1-1; unclear D gene. Germline assignment: CDR1 LGHNA and CDR2 YSLEER. V was pared by 1 base and J by 5 bases, with 14 bases between. The CDR3 is 15 residues long. DNA of the CDR3: TGCGCCAGCAGCCAAGCTTTCACGTCCGTTACTGAAGCTTTCTTT. Protein sequence: CASSQAFTSVTEAFF.

This clone has just one count. The chain carries TRBV10-3 and TRBJ2-5; either TRBD1 or TRBD2 may fit D (5 bases each). Per the germline V gene, CDR1 is ENHRY and CDR2 is SYGVKD. Trimming cost V 8 bases and J 1 base, with 8 bases left between them. The CDR3 extends over 12 amino acids. CDR3 sequence (DNA): TGTGCCATCCGTGGGACCCAAGAGACCCAGTACTTC. Amino acid sequence: CAIRGTQETQYF.

The CDR3 region is CASSFDRGNDEQYF. CDR3 nucleotides: TGTGCCAGCAGTTTTGACAGGGGAAACGACGAGCAGTACTTC. This chain links TRBV28 with TRBJ2-7; 8 positions match TRBD1. The V gene's germline CDR1 is MDHEN and CDR2 SYDVKM. There are 14 residues in the CDR3. Trimming took 3 bases from V and 5 from J; bases not matched to a gene: 6. The full variable domain, in which reference TRBV28 and TRBJ2-7 provide the parts outside the CDR3, is DVKVTQSSRYLVKRTGEKVFLECVQDMDHENMFWYRQDPGLGLRLIYFSYDVKMKEKGDIPEGYSVSREKKERFSLILESASTNQTSMYLCASSFDRGNDEQYFGPGTRLTVT.

This clone has only one observation. V usage is TRBV5-1 and J usage is TRBJ1-1; 7 bases match TRBD1. The J segment lost 5 bases and the V segment lost 4 bases, leaving 11 bases of the junction unmatched. Looked up from germline, CDR1 is SGHRS and CDR2 is YFSETQ. The CDR3 runs 15 residues. CDR3 region: CASSQQTGILTEAFF. The CDR3 DNA follows: TGCGCCAGCAGCCAGCAGACAGGGATTTTGACTGAAGCTTTCTTT.

The chain combines TRBV2 with TRBJ2-2, with 12 bases matching TRBD1. Trimming removed 6 bases from V and 3 bases from J; junction bases left unmatched: 2. Per the germline V gene, CDR1 is SNHLY and CDR2 is FYNNEI. This CDR3 spans 15 amino acids. The CDR3 loop is CASRGQGADTGELFF. As DNA, the CDR3 is TGTGCCAGCAGGGGACAGGGGGCAGACACCGGGGAGCTGTTTTTT.

The chain couples TRBV30 to TRBJ2-1, with D tentatively TRBD1 or TRBD2 (6 bases each). This CDR3 is built from 15 residues. Germline loops: CDR1 GTSNPN, CDR2 SVGIG (reference sequence). V was clipped by 2 bases and J by 8 bases, with 19 bases between them. The CDR3 loop is CAWSLGGGLGHEQFF. In DNA, the CDR3 is TGTGCCTGGAGTCTAGGGGGAGGTCTGGGTCATGAGCAGTTCTTC. Full variable domain (missing parts from reference TRBV30 and TRBJ2-1): SQTIHQWPATLVQPVGSPLSLECTVEGTSNPNLYWYRQAAGRGLQLLFYSVGIGQISSEVPQNLSASRPQDRQFILSSKKLLLSDSGFYLCAWSLGGGLGHEQFFGPGTRLTVL.

There are a few counts of this clone. This sequence joins TRBV9 and TRBJ2-2; D is ambiguous. Germline V gene lookup returns CDR1 SGDLS and CDR2 YYNGEE. Between the trimmed V and J ends, which lost 3 bases and 0 bases, there was a span of 6 bases. This CDR3 contains 14 residues. DNA of the CDR3: TGTGCCAGCAGCGCCCCAGCGAACACCGGGGAGCTGTTTTTT. Encoded protein: CASSAPANTGELFF.